This T cell receptor (beta chain) was observed in a study of shared clonotypes between healthy human individuals. Study-level points and caveats: Investigators expected sequencing depth to affect clonotype sharing among donors. The study found 4.5% to 6% of naive CD4 clonotypes shared across several donors.

Terminally differentiated effector memory CD45RA+ cells were excluded from the naive CD8 cells, which were CD45RO-negative and positively selected for CCR7. About this clone itself: Its antigen is undetermined.

Losses at the gene ends were 6 bases for V and 0 bases for J; bases not matched to a gene: 17. The CDR3 consists of 19 residues. The germline gives CDR1 PRHDT, CDR2 FYEKMQ (reference sequence). Each subset's genomic DNA was shared equally among a number of immunoSEQ plates. Method: immunoSEQ multiplex PCR; TCRdb's copy keeps in-frame clones and lacks some. The data contain some 2.1 million clones, just under 95% of them singletons. Sequencing was carried out using naive CD8+ T cells sorted from blood. The clonotype originates from a man younger than 35 in good health. This chain joins TRBV13 and TRBJ2-3; TRBD1 aligns across 8 bases. CDR3 in DNA: TGTGCCAGCAGTATCCGGACCTACCGACAGGGGAAGAGCACAGATACGCAGTATTTT. Protein product: CASSIRTYRQGKSTDTQYF.